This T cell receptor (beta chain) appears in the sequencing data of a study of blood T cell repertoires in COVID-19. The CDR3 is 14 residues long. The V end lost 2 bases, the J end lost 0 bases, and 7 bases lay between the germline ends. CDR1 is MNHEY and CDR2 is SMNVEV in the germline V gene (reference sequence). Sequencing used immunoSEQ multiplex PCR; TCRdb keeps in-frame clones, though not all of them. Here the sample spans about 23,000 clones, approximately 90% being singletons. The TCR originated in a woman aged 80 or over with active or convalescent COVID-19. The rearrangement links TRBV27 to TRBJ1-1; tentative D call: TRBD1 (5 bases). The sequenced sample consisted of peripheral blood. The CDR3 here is CASSLAGLNTEAFF. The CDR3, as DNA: TGTGCCAGCAGTTTAGCAGGGTTGAACACTGAAGCTTTCTTT.